The rows below give T cell receptor beta chains drawn from one sample of a study of cytomegalovirus exposure and HLA in healthy donors. The repertoire was sequenced with immunoSEQ multiplex PCR; TCRdb's copy has only in-frame clones and lacks some. The sample includes about 280,000 clones, just over 85% of them seen just once. Sequenced sample: PBMCs. The source is a woman between 18 and 29 years old in good health and CMV-seronegative. Each CDR3 is given with its conserved first and last residue. Each record gives: clone size, V gene, D gene, J gene, CDR3 protein, CDR3 DNA. D genes are given only for firm matches. Some rows mark clone size as missing; the rest say once, few, many or name a class of expanded clone.

NA	TRBV30	NA	TRBJ2-4	CAWSVADIQYF	TGTGCCTGGAGTGTAGCGGACATTCAGTACTTC
few	TRBV19	NA	TRBJ1-1	CASSIWGETEAFF	TGTGCCAGTAGTATATGGGGGGAGACTGAAGCTTTCTTT
NA	TRBV6-6	NA	TRBJ1-5	CASSLGVGNQPQHF	TGTGCCAGCAGTCTCGGGGTTGGGAATCAGCCCCAGCATTTT
NA	TRBV7-8	NA	TRBJ2-3	CASSTSPGSDTQYF	TGTGCCAGCAGCACCTCCCCAGGGTCAGATACGCAGTATTTT
few	TRBV6-1	NA	TRBJ1-2	CASSGSKDGYTF	TGTGCCTCCTCCGGGAGTAAGGATGGCTACACCTTC
NA	TRBV4-2	TRBD2	TRBJ2-1	CASSQGLVGNEQFF	TGTGCCAGCAGCCAGGGACTAGTTGGCAATGAGCAGTTCTTC
NA	TRBV5-4	NA	TRBJ2-1	CASSLATDLSSYNEQFF	TGTGCCAGCAGCTTAGCGACAGACCTGAGCTCCTACAATGAGCAGTTCTTC
NA	TRBV9	NA	TRBJ1-1	CASSRSGQRNTEAFF	TGTGCCAGCAGCAGAAGCGGGCAGAGGAACACTGAAGCTTTCTTT
NA	TRBV2	TRBD1	TRBJ2-3	CASNGQGGADTQYF	TGTGCCAGCAATGGACAGGGAGGCGCAGATACGCAGTATTTT
once	TRBV13	TRBD2	TRBJ2-1	CASSLGVSGGGNEQFF	TGTGCCAGCAGCTTAGGCGTCAGCGGGGGGGGCAATGAGCAGTTCTTC
NA	TRBV9	NA	TRBJ1-3	CASSERDSSSGNTIYF	TGTGCCAGCAGCGAACGGGACTCCAGCTCTGGAAACACCATATATTTT
NA	TRBV5-1	NA	TRBJ2-5	CASSLVPGSPETQYF	TGCGCCAGCAGCTTGGTGCCAGGCTCCCCAGAGACCCAGTACTTC
NA	TRBV28	TRBD1	TRBJ1-5	CASSSETGMVGNQPQHF	TGTGCCAGCAGTTCAGAGACAGGGATGGTAGGCAATCAGCCCCAGCATTTT
NA	TRBV6-5	NA	TRBJ1-2	CASSYSWRGGDYGYTF	TGTGCCAGCAGTTACTCTTGGCGGGGAGGGGACTATGGCTACACCTTC
few	TRBV6-4	NA	TRBJ1-2	CASSDGGPGYTF	TGTGCCAGCAGTGACGGTGGGCCTGGCTACACCTTC
few	TRBV30	TRBD1	TRBJ1-6	CAWGQGGIIPLHF	TGTGCCTGGGGACAGGGTGGAATTATTCCCCTCCACTTT
few	TRBV5-1	TRBD1	TRBJ2-7	CASSYRQGLYEQYF	TGCGCCAGCAGCTACCGACAGGGCCTCTACGAGCAGTACTTC
NA	TRBV25-1	NA	TRBJ2-2	CASSAPGTGTGELFF	TGTGCCAGCAGTGCCCCCGGGACTGGAACCGGGGAGCTGTTTTTT
NA	TRBV9	NA	TRBJ1-2	CASSVEAARPQSYGYTF	TGTGCCAGCAGCGTAGAAGCGGCCAGGCCTCAAAGCTATGGCTACACCTTC
NA	TRBV9	TRBD1	TRBJ1-1	CASSDHAGTGGGTEAFF	TGTGCCAGCAGCGACCATGCCGGGACAGGGGGTGGAACTGAAGCTTTCTTT
NA	TRBV9	NA	TRBJ1-2	CASSVRPSGTIDLYGYTF	TGTGCCAGCAGCGTGAGACCCTCCGGGACAATAGACCTCTATGGCTACACCTTC
NA	TRBV20-1	NA	TRBJ2-7	CSARNSEQYF	TGCAGTGCTAGAAATAGCGAGCAGTACTTC
NA	TRBV6-6	NA	TRBJ1-2	CASSYGPTAYGYTF	TGTGCCAGCAGTTACGGCCCAACCGCCTATGGCTACACCTTC
NA	TRBV9	TRBD1	TRBJ1-3	CASSVETGGSGNTIYF	TGTGCCAGCAGCGTGGAGACAGGGGGCTCTGGAAACACCATATATTTT
once	TRBV5-1	NA	TRBJ1-6	CASSLIPGPGSPLHF	TGCGCCAGCAGCTTAATCCCTGGTCCGGGTTCACCCCTCCACTTT
NA	TRBV5-8	NA	TRBJ1-5	CASSPDSPNQPQHF	TGTGCCAGCAGCCCTGACAGTCCCAATCAGCCCCAGCATTTT
NA	TRBV4-1	NA	TRBJ2-7	CASSQGGSVSYEQYF	TGCGCCAGCAGCCAAGGGGGTAGCGTCTCCTACGAGCAGTACTTC
NA	TRBV9	TRBD2	TRBJ2-3	CASSLSGGPSTDTQYF	TGTGCCAGCAGCTTAAGCGGGGGCCCTAGCACAGATACGCAGTATTTT
NA	TRBV6-6	TRBD1	TRBJ2-7	CASSYAQGPYEQYF	TGTGCCAGCAGTTATGCACAGGGGCCCTACGAGCAGTACTTC
once	TRBV4-1	TRBD1	TRBJ1-2	CASSQDVGTGNYGYTF	TGCGCCAGCAGCCAAGATGTTGGGACAGGGAACTATGGCTACACCTTC
NA	TRBV11-2	NA	TRBJ2-7	CASSLAGEQYF	TGTGCCAGCAGCTTAGCGGGAGAGCAGTACTTC
NA	TRBV9	TRBD1	TRBJ1-2	CASSVDRDRANYGYTF	TGTGCCAGCAGCGTCGACCGGGACAGGGCGAACTATGGCTACACCTTC